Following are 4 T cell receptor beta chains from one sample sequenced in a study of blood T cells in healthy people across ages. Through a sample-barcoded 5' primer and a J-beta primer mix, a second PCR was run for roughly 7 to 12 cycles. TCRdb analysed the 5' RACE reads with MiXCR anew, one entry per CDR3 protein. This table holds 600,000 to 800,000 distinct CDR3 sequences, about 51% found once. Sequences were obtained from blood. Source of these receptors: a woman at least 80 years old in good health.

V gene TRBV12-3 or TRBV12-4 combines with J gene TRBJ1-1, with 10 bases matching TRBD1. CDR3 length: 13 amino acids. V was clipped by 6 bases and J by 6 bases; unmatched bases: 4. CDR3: CASSRDRGPEAFF. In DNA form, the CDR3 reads TGTGCCAGCAGCCGGGACAGGGGACCTGAAGCTTTCTTT.

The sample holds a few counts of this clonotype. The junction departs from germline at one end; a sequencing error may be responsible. The CDR3 reads CATSRGQLVSGANVLTF. The CDR3 coding sequence is TGTGCCACCAGTAGAGGACAGTTAGTCTCTGGGGCCAACGTCCTGACTTTC. The rearrangement links TRBV15 to TRBJ2-6; perhaps TRBD1 as D (6 bases). The V gene's germline CDR1 is LNHNV and CDR2 YYDKDF (reference sequence). The CDR3 length is 17 residues.

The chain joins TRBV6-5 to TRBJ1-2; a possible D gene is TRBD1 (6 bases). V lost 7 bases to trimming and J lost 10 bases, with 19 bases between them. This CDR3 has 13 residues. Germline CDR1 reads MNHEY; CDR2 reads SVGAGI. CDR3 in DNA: TGTGCCAGCAAGGCGAATGCAGGGGCGGACTACACCTTC. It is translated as CASKANAGADYTF.

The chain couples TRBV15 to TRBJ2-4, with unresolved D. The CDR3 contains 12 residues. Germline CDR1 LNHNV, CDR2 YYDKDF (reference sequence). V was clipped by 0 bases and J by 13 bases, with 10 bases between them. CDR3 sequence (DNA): TGTGCCACCAGCAGAGATAGCAGGCCGCAGTACTTC. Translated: CATSRDSRPQYF.